The text below deals with one T cell receptor beta chain. What it recognizes is unknown. The CDR3 covers 11 residues. Germline-derived CDR1 and CDR2 are SGHDT and YYEEEE. Trimming took 0 bases from V and 8 from J, leaving 5 bases between them. MiXCR, run by TCRdb on the RT-PCR reads, gives a single entry per CDR3 protein. The sample consists of a few hundred thousand distinct CDR3 sequences, approximately 23% of them appearing once. This entry comes from a study of response to subunit inactivated influenza vaccine. Broader study findings: Few additional T cells are recruited per seasonal influenza vaccination, authors suggested.

This clonotype originated in a man between 50 and 75 years old who received an inactivated influenza vaccine. Specimen: PBMCs from blood, collected about 20 months after vaccination. The chain employs TRBV5-6 and TRBJ1-2; D is unresolved. Here the CDR3 reads CASSLEAGYTF. In DNA form, the CDR3 reads TGTGCCAGCAGCTTGGAAGCCGGCTACACCTTC.